This is a list of T cell receptor beta chains from one sample in a study of CD8 T cells in ankylosing spondylitis. TCRdb re-called the 5' RACE reads through MiXCR, storing one row per CDR3 protein. Among 350,000 to 400,000 distinct CDR3 sequences listed, about 20% were seen once. The sample comprised blood, either unsorted or a sorted T cell fraction (not recorded which). The receptor set was obtained from a male donor with ankylosing spondylitis or in good health (not recorded which). CDR3s include the opening cysteine and the closing phenylalanine or tryptophan. Fields, in order: clone size, D gene, J gene, V gene, CDR3 DNA, CDR3 protein. D genes are given only for firm matches. The size of a clone is reported for some rows only, either as once, few or many, or as a class for expanded clones.

>-|TRBD2|TRBJ2-1|TRBV29-1
TGCAGCGTTGAGGGACTAGCTGGTGACAATGAGCAGTTCTTC
CSVEGLAGDNEQFF
>-|-|TRBJ2-4|TRBV11-1
TGTGCCAGCAGCCCCACCCCGGTAAACCTCCCGCTATCCAAAAACATTCAGTACTTC
CASSPTPVNLPLSKNIQYF
>-|-|TRBJ2-7|TRBV3-1
TGTGCCAGCAGCCAAGTTACTGGGGGGACTGTCGACTACGAGCAGTACTTC
CASSQVTGGTVDYEQYF
>few|-|TRBJ2-3|TRBV12-3/TRBV12-4
TGTGCCAGCAGTTTACTCCCTCGGGGCACAGATACGCAGTATTTT
CASSLLPRGTDTQYF
>-|TRBD2|TRBJ2-1|TRBV20-1
TGCAGTGCTAGAAGTGCGGTAGCGGGGGGGCATATCTACTACAATGAGCAGTTCTTC
CSARSAVAGGHIYYNEQFF
>few|TRBD2|TRBJ2-5|TRBV7-6
TGTGCCAGCAGCTTGACTAGCGGGGGGCCAGAGACCCAGTACTTC
CASSLTSGGPETQYF
>few|-|TRBJ2-1|TRBV12-3/TRBV12-4
TGTGCCAGCAGTTGGGCCGGAACGGGGGAGAATGAGCAGTTCTTC
CASSWAGTGENEQFF
>few|TRBD1|TRBJ1-4|TRBV10-3
TGTGCCATCAGTGAAGTCGGAGGACAGGGTTCGACTAATGAAAAACTGTTTTTT
CAISEVGGQGSTNEKLFF
>-|-|TRBJ1-6|TRBV11-2
TGTGCCAGCAGCTTAGTTCCGGAGGTCGGGTCACCCCTCCACTTT
CASSLVPEVGSPLHF
>-|-|TRBJ2-7|TRBV25-1
TGTGCCAGCAGTGAATACACCGAGCAGTACTTC
CASSEYTEQYF
>-|TRBD2|TRBJ2-1|TRBV20-1
TGCAGTGCTAGTGGGCTAGCGGGGTGGGATGAGCAGTTCTTC
CSASGLAGWDEQFF
>few|-|TRBJ2-1|TRBV2
TGTGCCAGCAGTGGCGGCGGGGGCCACAATGAGCAGTTCTTC
CASSGGGGHNEQFF
>once|-|TRBJ2-6|TRBV9
TGTGCCAGCAGCGTAGACCCCGCCAGGGTTTCTTACGGGGCCAACGTCCTGACTTTC
CASSVDPARVSYGANVLTF
>few|TRBD1|TRBJ1-2|TRBV6-1
TGTGCCAGCACCGGACAGGGGGCGAACTATGGCTACACCTTC
CASTGQGANYGYTF
>few|-|TRBJ1-2|TRBV6-5
TGTGCCAGCAGTTACGCGGCCGGCTATGGCTACACCTTC
CASSYAAGYGYTF
>few|-|TRBJ2-7|TRBV6-5
TGTGCCAGCAGTTTCGCTGGGACGGCGCCCTACGAGCAGTACTTC
CASSFAGTAPYEQYF
>-|TRBD2|TRBJ2-7|TRBV20-1
TGCAGTGCTCCTAACCTCTGGAGCGGGGAATCCTACGAGCAGTACTTC
CSAPNLWSGESYEQYF
>few|-|TRBJ2-7|TRBV5-6
TGTGCCAGCAGCCCAGCCGGGAACTCCTACGAGCAGTACTTC
CASSPAGNSYEQYF
>-|TRBD2|TRBJ2-1|TRBV11-2
TGTGCCAGCAGCTTCGGGGGGGGCCGTGATTGGAATGAGCAGTTCTTC
CASSFGGGRDWNEQFF
>-|-|TRBJ2-2|TRBV5-1
TGCGCCAGCAGCTTGGCCGAGGGGGTCCCGGGTAACGGGGAGCTGTTTTTT
CASSLAEGVPGNGELFF
>-|-|TRBJ2-1|TRBV7-9
TGTGCCAGCAGCTTAGGGTCACCCACGTACAATGAGCAGTTCTTC
CASSLGSPTYNEQFF
>few|-|TRBJ2-4|TRBV5-1
TGCGCCAGCAGCTTGGACGGTGGTGGGATAAACATTCAGTACTTC
CASSLDGGGINIQYF
>many|-|TRBJ1-5|TRBV4-2
TGTGCCAGCAGCTCTCGGGGGGGGGAGGCTCAGCCCCAGCATTTT
CASSSRGGEAQPQHF
>-|TRBD1|TRBJ2-7|TRBV4-1
TGCGCCAGCAGCCATCCCGGGACAGGGTACGAGCAGTACTTC
CASSHPGTGYEQYF
>few|-|TRBJ2-7|TRBV4-1
TGCGCCAGCAGCCAAGCACAGGCGCTCTACGAGCAGTACTTC
CASSQAQALYEQYF
>-|TRBD2|TRBJ2-7|TRBV6-1
TGTGCCAGCAGCCACACTAGCGGGTCATCCTACGAGCAGTACTTC
CASSHTSGSSYEQYF
>few|-|TRBJ2-7|TRBV6-6
TGTGCCAGCAGCGGTGTTTACGAGCAGTACTTC
CASSGVYEQYF
>few|TRBD1|TRBJ2-7|TRBV29-1
TGCAGCGCCATGGACAGGGGGCGATACGAGCAGTACTTC
CSAMDRGRYEQYF
>few|TRBD1|TRBJ2-2|TRBV12-3/TRBV12-4
TGTGCCAGCACCGATGGGGGACAGGAGAACACCGGGGAGCTGTTTTTT
CASTDGGQENTGELFF
>-|-|TRBJ2-7|TRBV7-9
TGTGCCAGCACACGTTCCGCGGGCCGCTACTCCTACGAGCAGTACTTC
CASTRSAGRYSYEQYF
>-|TRBD2|TRBJ2-7|TRBV28
TGTGCCAGCAGTTCCCTGGGACTAGCCTACGAGCAGTACTTC
CASSSLGLAYEQYF
>-|TRBD1|TRBJ2-7|TRBV30
TGTGCCTGGAGTGGACAGGGTGGCCCCTACGAGCAGTACTTC
CAWSGQGGPYEQYF
>few|-|TRBJ1-6|TRBV11-2
TGTGCCAGCAGAAGGACAGACTCAAATAATTCACCCCTCCACTTT
CASRRTDSNNSPLHF
>-|-|TRBJ1-5|TRBV5-5
TGTGCCAGCAGCTTTTCCCATCATAGCAATCAGCCCCAGCATTTT
CASSFSHHSNQPQHF
>-|TRBD2|TRBJ2-2|TRBV7-3
TGTGCCAGCAGCTCCGGACTAGCGGGGGGAGGGGAGCTGTTTTTT
CASSSGLAGGGELFF
>-|-|TRBJ1-1|TRBV4-1
TGCGCCAGCAGCCAAGAGCCGCAGGGGCCGGGTATCACTGAAGCTTTCTTT
CASSQEPQGPGITEAFF
>few|TRBD1|TRBJ2-5|TRBV7-9
TGTGCCAGCAGCACACGGGACAGGGAAGAGACCCAGTACTTC
CASSTRDREETQYF
>few|TRBD2|TRBJ2-7|TRBV5-6
TGTGCCAGCAGCCCCCCCGGGGGGGCCGGCTACGAGCAGTACTTC
CASSPPGGAGYEQYF
>few|TRBD2|TRBJ2-1|TRBV29-1
TGCAGCGTCGGAGTGCCAACGGGACTAGAACCTATCTTC
CSVGVPTGLEPIF
>-|-|TRBJ2-3|TRBV19
TGTGCCAGTAGTATCCTCCAGGGATGGGATACGCAGTATTTT
CASSILQGWDTQYF
>-|-|TRBJ1-2|TRBV5-5
TGTGCCAGCAGCTTGGCCTCGGAAGTCTATGGCTACACCTTC
CASSLASEVYGYTF
>-|-|TRBJ2-5|TRBV2
TGTGCCAGCAGTGACGTTCGTGTTGAGGAGACCCAGTACTTC
CASSDVRVEETQYF
>-|-|TRBJ2-1|TRBV10-3
TGTGCCATCAGTGGGGACTCCCACCCCTACAATGAGCAGTTCTTC
CAISGDSHPYNEQFF
>-|TRBD2|TRBJ2-7|TRBV6-1
TGTGCCAGCAGTCTAGCGGGGGGGTACGGGCAGTACTTC
CASSLAGGYGQYF
>-|-|TRBJ1-1|TRBV7-3
TGTGCCAGCGGACCCGACGGGACCGGGGACACTGAAGCTTTCTTT
CASGPDGTGDTEAFF
>few|-|TRBJ2-2|TRBV28
TGTGCCAGCAGCCCCGATCAACTCGGTAACACCGGGGAGCTGTTTTTT
CASSPDQLGNTGELFF